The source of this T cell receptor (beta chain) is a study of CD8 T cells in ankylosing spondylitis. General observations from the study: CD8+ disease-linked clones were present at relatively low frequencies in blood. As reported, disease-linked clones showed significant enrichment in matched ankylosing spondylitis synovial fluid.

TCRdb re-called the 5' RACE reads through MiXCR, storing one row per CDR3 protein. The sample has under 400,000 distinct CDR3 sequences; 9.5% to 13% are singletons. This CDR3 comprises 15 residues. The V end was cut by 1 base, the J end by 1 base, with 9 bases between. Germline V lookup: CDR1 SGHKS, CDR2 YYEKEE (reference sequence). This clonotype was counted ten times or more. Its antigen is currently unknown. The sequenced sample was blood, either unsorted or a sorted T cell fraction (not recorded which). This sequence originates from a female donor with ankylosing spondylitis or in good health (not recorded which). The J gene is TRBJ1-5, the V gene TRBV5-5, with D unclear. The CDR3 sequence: CASSLSGMSNQPQHF. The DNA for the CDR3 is TGTGCCAGCAGCTTGTCGGGGATGAGCAATCAGCCCCAGCATTTT.